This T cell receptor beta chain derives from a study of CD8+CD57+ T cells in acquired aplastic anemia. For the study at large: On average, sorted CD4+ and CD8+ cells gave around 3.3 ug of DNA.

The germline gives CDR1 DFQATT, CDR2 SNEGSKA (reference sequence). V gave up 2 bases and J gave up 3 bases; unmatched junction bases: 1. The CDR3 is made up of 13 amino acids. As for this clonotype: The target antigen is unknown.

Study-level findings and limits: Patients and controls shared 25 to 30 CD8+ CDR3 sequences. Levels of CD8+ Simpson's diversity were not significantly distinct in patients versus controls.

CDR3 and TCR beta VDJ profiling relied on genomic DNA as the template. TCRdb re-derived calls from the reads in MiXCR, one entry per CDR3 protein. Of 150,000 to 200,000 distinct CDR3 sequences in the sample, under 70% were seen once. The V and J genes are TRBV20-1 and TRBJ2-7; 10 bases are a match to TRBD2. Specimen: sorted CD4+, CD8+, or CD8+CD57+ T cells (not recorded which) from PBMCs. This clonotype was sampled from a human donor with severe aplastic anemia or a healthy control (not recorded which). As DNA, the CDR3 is TGCAGTGCTAGAACTAGCGGGGACTACGAGCAGTACTTC. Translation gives CSARTSGDYEQYF.